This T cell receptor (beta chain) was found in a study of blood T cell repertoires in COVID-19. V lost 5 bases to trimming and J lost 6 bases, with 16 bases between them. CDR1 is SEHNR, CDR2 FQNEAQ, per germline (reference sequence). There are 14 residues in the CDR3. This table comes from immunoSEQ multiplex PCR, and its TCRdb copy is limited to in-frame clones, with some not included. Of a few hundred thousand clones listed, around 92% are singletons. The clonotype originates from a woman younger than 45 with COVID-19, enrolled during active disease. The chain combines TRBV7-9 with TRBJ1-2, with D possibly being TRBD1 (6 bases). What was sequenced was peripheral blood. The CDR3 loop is CASSVGTGINGYTF. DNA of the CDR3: TGTGCCAGCAGCGTAGGCACAGGGATTAATGGCTACACCTTC.